This T cell receptor (beta chain) was obtained from a study of regulatory T cells in long-lasting Graves disease. Study-level findings and limits: Persistent disease showed a preference for TRBV28, TRBJ1-2 and TRBJ2-5. The number of shared public clonotypes was higher in persistent patients (around 2,700) than new patients (over 900). Graves' patients with persistent disease showed TCR diversity lower than patients newly diagnosed.

Turning to this clonotype: Its antigen is as yet unknown.

Relying on iRepertoire HTBI primers and Arm-PCR of CDR3 regions, the team built TCR beta libraries. Authors' methods: Samples jointly harbored roughly 60 TRBV and 14 to 15 TRBJ segments. From the multiplex PCR reads, TCRdb called clonotypes with MiXCR, one entry per CDR3 protein. TCRdb's processing, not the authors', yielded these V and J calls. This table has 650,000 to 700,000 distinct CDR3 sequences, around 30% appearing once. Trimming left V 4 bases short and J 5 bases short, with 15 bases between. This CDR3 spans 15 amino acids. The germline gives CDR1 LGHNT, CDR2 FRNRAP. Time point in this sample: persistent/refractory GD, antithyroid drugs over 5 years with positive TRAb. Following extraction of RNA from PBMCs, that RNA was used to make the TCR library.

This clonotype originated in a female donor with Graves disease. This material consisted of peripheral blood mononuclear cells (PBMCs), taken when the disease was refractory, from a patient treated with antithyroid drugs. J is TRBJ1-5 and V is TRBV12-5, with D unresolved. The CDR3 bases are TGTGCTAGTGGTTCAATATCGGGGTCTCATCAGCCCCAGCATTTT. Amino acids: CASGSISGSHQPQHF.